What follows are 10 T cell receptor beta chains derived from one specimen sequenced in a study of blood T cell repertoires in COVID-19. Assay: immunoSEQ multiplex PCR; the TCRdb copy retains only in-frame clones and omits some. The sample carries about 150,000 clones, roughly 85% recorded once. The sequenced sample was peripheral blood. The receptors come from a human donor in a cohort sampled during active COVID-19.

The rearrangement joins TRBV28 to TRBJ1-2, with D unresolved. CDR1 and CDR2 from the germline V gene are MDHEN and SYDVKM. There are 13 residues in the CDR3. V lost 3 bases, J lost 6 bases, and 11 bases lay in between. The CDR3 region is CASSFWEGDGYTF. The CDR3 bases are TGTGCCAGCAGTTTTTGGGAGGGAGATGGCTACACCTTC.

The J gene is TRBJ1-1, the V gene TRBV11-3, with D possibly being TRBD1 (5 bases). CDR1 and CDR2 (germline): SGHNT, YENEEA. V was shortened by 5 bases and J by 11 bases, with 18 bases between the two germline ends. The CDR3 length is 13 residues. CDR3 sequence reads: CASSLPPGGRAFF. The CDR3 nucleotides are TGTGCCAGCAGCCTCCCACCGGGGGGGAGGGCTTTCTTT.

The V call is TRBV9, the J call TRBJ2-1; 11 bases are shared with TRBD2. V lost 3 bases, J lost 4 bases, and 6 bases stayed unmatched. Germline-derived CDR1 and CDR2 are SGDLS and YYNGEE. CDR3 length equals 16 residues. The CDR3, as DNA: TGTGCCAGCAGCGCCATAACTAGCGGGAGTTACAATGAGCAGTTCTTC. Its protein product is CASSAITSGSYNEQFF.

The chain has TRBV3-1 (or the pseudogene TRBV3-2) and TRBJ2-2; a possible D gene is TRBD1 (5 bases). Germline V gene data show CDR1 as LGHDT and CDR2 as YNNKEL (reference sequence). CDR3 length: 15 residues. V gave up 2 bases and J gave up 2 bases, with 9 bases separating them. CDR3 in amino acids: CASSQQGYNTGELFF. CDR3 nucleotide sequence: TGTGCCAGCAGCCAACAGGGTTACAACACCGGGGAGCTGTTTTTT.

J is TRBJ2-7 and V is TRBV30; 11 nucleotides align to TRBD2. The CDR3 has 15 amino acids. J gave up 2 bases and V 1 base, and 4 bases lay outside the gene matches. The germline V gene has CDR1 GTSNPN and CDR2 SVGIG (reference sequence). The CDR3: CAWSGLAGSTYEQYF. CDR3 bases: TGTGCCTGGAGTGGACTAGCGGGGTCCACCTACGAGCAGTACTTC.

The J gene is TRBJ1-5, the V gene TRBV6-6; the match to TRBD1 covers 7 bases. Germline CDR1 MNHNY, CDR2 SVGAGI (reference sequence). The CDR3 covers 15 residues. Trimming at V came to 6 bases and at J to 1 base, leaving 6 bases not matched to a gene. CDR3 DNA sequence: TGTGCCAGCAGGATCTCAGGGGGGAGCAATCAGCCCCAGCATTTT. This codes for CASRISGGSNQPQHF.

This chain joins TRBV9 and TRBJ1-2; TRBD1 agrees at 10 bases. The CDR3 spans 15 residues. In germline, CDR1 is SGDLS, CDR2 YYNGEE. With 3 bases clipped from V and 7 bases from J, the junction kept 9 bases outside the gene matches. This CDR3 is CASSAGTGVGAGYTF. CDR3 nucleotides: TGTGCCAGCAGCGCCGGGACAGGGGTTGGAGCTGGCTACACCTTC.

The gene calls are TRBV27 and TRBJ2-5; D unclear. Looked up from germline, CDR1 is MNHEY and CDR2 is SMNVEV (reference sequence). Trimming removed 9 bases at V and 1 base at J, with 9 bases between. The CDR3 covers 12 residues. The DNA for the CDR3 is TGTGCCAGTGCCAGGTTCCAAGAGACCCAGTACTTC. Protein: CASARFQETQYF.

The chain joins TRBV11-2 to TRBJ2-7, with 8 nucleotides matching TRBD1. CDR1 is SGHAT and CDR2 is FQNNGV in the germline V gene. CDR3 length: 17 amino acids. With V trimmed by 3 bases and J by 0 bases, 10 bases remained unmatched. The CDR3 nucleotides read TGTGCCAGCAGCTTCCGCCCCCCGGGACAGGTCTCCTACGAGCAGTACTTC. Its protein is CASSFRPPGQVSYEQYF.

V is TRBV25-1 and J is TRBJ2-5; 11 bases line up with TRBD1. CDR3 length: 15 amino acids. The V gene's germline CDR1 is MGHDK and CDR2 SYGVNS. V gave up 8 bases and J gave up 5 bases; unmatched junction bases: 10. In DNA form, the CDR3 reads TGTGCCAGCGGACGGACAGGGGGCTCATTGGAGACCCAGTACTTC. Translated, it gives CASGRTGGSLETQYF. The complete variable domain, with remaining parts taken from reference TRBV25-1 and TRBJ2-5, reads EADIYQTPRYLVIGTGKKITLECSQTMGHDKMYWYQQDPGMELHLIHYSYGVNSTEKGDLSSESTVSRIRTEHFPLTLESARPSHTSQYLCASGRTGGSLETQYFGPGTRLLVL.